The subject of this entry is one T cell receptor (beta chain). The CDR3 totals 14 residues. V dropped 4 bases and J dropped 2 bases, with 14 bases sitting between them. The germline gives CDR1 SQVTM, CDR2 ANQGSEA. TCRdb's table, derived via immunoSEQ multiplex PCR, lists solely in-frame clones and lacks some. Of roughly 69,000 clones listed, about 80% are singletons. This record comes from a study of blood T cell repertoires in COVID-19. In the study overall: Sample material is recorded as cDNA or gDNA derived from T cells, B-cell-depleted T cells, or PBMCs.

The rearrangement uses TRBV29-1 and TRBJ1-2; a possible D gene is TRBD1 (6 bases). Sequencing was performed on peripheral blood. The sequence came from a man aged 55 to 70 with COVID-19, enrolled during active disease. CDR3 sequence reads: CSVAGEGGNYGYTF. CDR3 in DNA: TGCAGCGTTGCGGGGGAGGGGGGAAACTATGGCTACACCTTC.